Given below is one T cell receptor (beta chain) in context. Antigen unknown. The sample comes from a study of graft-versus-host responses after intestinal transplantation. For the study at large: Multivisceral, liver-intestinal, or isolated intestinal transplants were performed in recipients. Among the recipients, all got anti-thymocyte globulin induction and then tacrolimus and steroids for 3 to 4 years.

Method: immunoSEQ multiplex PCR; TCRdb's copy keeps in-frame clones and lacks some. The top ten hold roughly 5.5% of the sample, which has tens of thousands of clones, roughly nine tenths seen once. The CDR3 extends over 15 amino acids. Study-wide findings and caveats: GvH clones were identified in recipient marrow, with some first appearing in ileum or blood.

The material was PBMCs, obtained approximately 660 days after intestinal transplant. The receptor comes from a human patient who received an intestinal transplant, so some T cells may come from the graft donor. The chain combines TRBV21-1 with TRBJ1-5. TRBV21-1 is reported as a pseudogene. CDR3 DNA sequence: TGTGCCAGCATCCCACGGGAGCGGGGCAATCAGCCCCAGCATTTT. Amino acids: CASIPRERGNQPQHF.